The 22 T cell receptor beta chains below all came from one sample that was sequenced in a study of T cell repertoires in cytomegalovirus infection. TCRdb re-analysed the reads in MiXCR, keeping a single row per CDR3 protein. The sample has about 530,000 distinct CDR3 sequences, approximately 25% seen once. The sequenced sample consisted of PBMCs. These receptors were obtained from a human donor in good health (CMV status not recorded). Some clones in this sample may be carry-over from other donors' samples.

A few counts support this clonotype. V usage is TRBV24-1 and J usage is TRBJ2-7; D not resolved. The CDR3 is 13 amino acids. Germline CDR1 reads KGHDR; CDR2 reads SFDVKD. Trimming left V 3 bases short and J 4 bases short, with 9 bases between. The DNA for the CDR3 is TGTGCCACCAGTGATACGGTCGGATACGAGCAGTACTTC. Its protein product is CATSDTVGYEQYF.

In this sample, this clonotype turned up a few times. The chain carries TRBV20-1 and TRBJ1-3; possibly TRBD1 for D (5 bases). Germline lookup yields CDR1 DFQATT and CDR2 SNEGSKA (reference sequence). The V end was cut by 6 bases, the J end by 0 bases, with 21 bases between. The CDR3 totals 17 residues. The CDR3: CSARNPRDGHSGNTIYF. The CDR3 nucleotides are TGCAGTGCCAGAAACCCCCGGGACGGCCACTCTGGAAACACCATATATTTT.

The chain couples TRBV18 to TRBJ2-7; 9 positions agree with TRBD1. The CDR3 is 17 amino acids. CDR1 and CDR2 (germline): KGHSH, LQKENI. V was pared by 2 bases and J by 2 bases, with 10 bases of the junction left unmatched. The CDR3 nucleotides read TGTGCCAGCTCACCAATGGCCGGGACAGGGTTGACCTACGAGCAGTACGTC. It codes for CASSPMAGTGLTYEQYV.

This clonotype was observed a handful of times. The chain has TRBV19 and TRBJ2-7; possibly TRBD1 or TRBD2 for D (5 bases each). V lost 4 bases and J 4 bases, leaving 23 bases between the germline ends. Germline values: CDR1 LNHDA, CDR2 SQIVND (reference sequence). The CDR3 length is 17 residues. CDR3 in DNA: TGTGCCAGTAGTACGACCCTCGGGACCCAAGTACCGTACGAGCAGTACGTC. Protein product: CASSTTLGTQVPYEQYV.

The CDR3 DNA reads TGTGCCAGCAGCCGATATAGCGGGAGCGGAGAGACCCAGTACTTC. Residues: CASSRYSGSGETQYF. The rearrangement links TRBV7-2 to TRBJ2-5; 9 nucleotides agree with TRBD2. From germline, CDR1 is SGHTA and CDR2 FQGNSA. The CDR3 spans 15 residues. The ends lost 5 bases at V and 4 bases at J; junction bases unmatched: 8.

This clonotype appeared many times. The chain couples TRBV7-2 to TRBJ2-5; D is unresolved. The CDR3 has 12 residues. The ends were cut back, 3 bases at V and 5 bases at J, with 7 bases in the middle. The germline V gene encodes CDR1 SGHTA and CDR2 FQGNSA. CDR3 protein: CASSLVSETQYF. The CDR3 coding sequence is TGTGCCAGCAGCTTGGTCTCCGAGACCCAGTACTTC.

This clonotype was counted between two and nine times. The chain joins TRBV5-6 to TRBJ2-6; D call uncertain. CDR1 is SGHDT, CDR2 YYEEEE, per germline. V was cut by 1 base and J by 1 base, with 12 bases left in between. The CDR3 length is 17 residues. The CDR3 nucleotides are TGTGCCAGCAGCTTGACGGGTAGAAGGTCTGGGGCCAACGTCCTGACTTTC. Its protein is CASSLTGRRSGANVLTF.

V gene TRBV10-3 combines with J gene TRBJ1-1; tentatively, D is TRBD1 (6 bases). Germline CDR1 and CDR2: ENHRY and SYGVKD. The ends were cut back, 4 bases at V and 1 base at J, with 16 bases in the middle. CDR3 length: 16 residues. CDR3 nucleotide sequence: TGTGCCATCAGTGCGTTCGGACAGTTCCGGAACACTGAAGCTTTCTTT. It translates to CAISAFGQFRNTEAFF.

The J gene is TRBJ2-5, the V gene TRBV15; 7 bases agree with TRBD1. The CDR3 extends over 16 amino acids. CDR1 is LNHNV and CDR2 is YYDKDF in the germline V gene (reference sequence). Germline trimming cut 1 base from V and 2 bases from J; bases unmatched to any gene: 7. CDR3 coding DNA: TGTGCCACCAGCAGAGCAGGGGGTCGGATGCAAGAGACCCAGTACTTC. This sequence encodes CATSRAGGRMQETQYF.

The chain links TRBV14 to TRBJ1-3, with 8 bases lining up with TRBD1. Trimming took 4 bases from V and 12 from J; bases not matched to a gene: 5. Germline assignment: CDR1 SGHDN and CDR2 FVKESK. The CDR3 is made up of 12 amino acids. The CDR3 nucleotides are TGTGCCAGCAGCCCCGGCGACAGGGGCATATATTTT. As protein: CASSPGDRGIYF.

Only a few counts were recorded for this clonotype. The chain carries TRBV19 and TRBJ2-1, with 8 bases fitting TRBD2. CDR3 length: 15 amino acids. V was clipped by 3 bases and J by 7 bases; unmatched bases: 8. CDR1 is LNHDA, CDR2 SQIVND, per germline (reference sequence). The CDR3 nucleotides are TGTGCCAGTAGTATCTCCGGGAGGGCGGGGAATGAGCAGTTCTTC. Translation: CASSISGRAGNEQFF.

This chain links TRBV10-3 with TRBJ2-5; a weak D match, TRBD2 (6 bases). Germline lookup yields CDR1 ENHRY and CDR2 SYGVKD. Trimming shortened V by 11 bases and J by 1 base, and 11 bases separated the two germline ends. The CDR3 sequence is 12 residues long. CDR3 loop: CAAKGLQETQYF. The CDR3, as DNA: TGTGCCGCTAAGGGACTCCAAGAGACCCAGTACTTC.

The chain joins TRBV7-2 to TRBJ2-2; D unresolved. The CDR3 extends over 14 amino acids. V lost 4 bases, J lost 6 bases, and 12 bases lay in between. Germline-derived CDR1 and CDR2 are SGHTA and FQGNSA. In nucleotides, the CDR3 is TGTGCCAGCAGCTCGTCTCTGGTGGCCGGGGAGCTGTTTTTT. Translation gives CASSSSLVAGELFF.

This clonotype was seen a handful of times. The rearrangement uses TRBV10-3 and TRBJ1-2; 7 nucleotides match TRBD1. Germline CDR1 ENHRY, CDR2 SYGVKD. V shed 6 bases and J 2 bases; nucleotides not matched to a gene: 6. The CDR3 covers 14 residues. The CDR3 sequence is CAISQGVANYGYTF. The DNA of the CDR3 is TGTGCCATCAGCCAGGGGGTCGCCAACTATGGCTACACCTTC.

The rearrangement uses TRBV6-6 and TRBJ2-7; the D is unclear. CDR3 length equals 14 residues. Germline CDR1 reads MNHNY; CDR2 reads SVGAGI (reference sequence). Trimming cost V 0 bases and J 3 bases, with 9 bases left between them. This chain's CDR3 is CASSYSIRHYEQYF. CDR3 sequence (DNA): TGTGCCAGCAGTTACTCGATAAGGCACTACGAGCAGTACTTC.

The V gene is TRBV6-1, the J gene TRBJ2-1, with 12 positions matching TRBD2. This CDR3 is built from 15 residues. V dropped 6 bases and J dropped 8; count of bases not matched to a gene: 8. Germline-derived CDR1 and CDR2 are MNHNS and SASEGT. The DNA of the CDR3 is TGTGCCAGCAGATCACTAGCGGGAGGCGGGGATGAGCAGTTCTTC. Translated, it gives CASRSLAGGGDEQFF.

This clonotype was recorded at least ten times. The rearrangement joins TRBV28 to TRBJ2-7; D possibly uses TRBD1 or TRBD2 (5 bases each). The CDR3 is 14 residues long. Trimming pared 1 base from V and 5 bases from J, leaving 12 bases between. Germline CDR1 and CDR2: MDHEN and SYDVKM. CDR3 residues: CASSLSARGHEQYF. CDR3 coding DNA: TGTGCCAGCAGTTTATCCGCCCGGGGCCACGAGCAGTACTTC. Drawing the rest from reference TRBV28 and TRBJ2-7, the complete variable domain is DVKVTQSSRYLVKRTGEKVFLECVQDMDHENMFWYRQDPGLGLRLIYFSYDVKMKEKGDIPEGYSVSREKKERFSLILESASTNQTSMYLCASSLSARGHEQYFGPGTRLTVT.

This chain joins TRBV7-9 and TRBJ1-4; D is undetermined. The CDR3 covers 16 residues. Germline loops: CDR1 SEHNR, CDR2 FQNEAQ (reference sequence). Trimming shortened V by 6 bases and J by 8 bases, and 22 bases separated the two germline ends. Written as DNA, the CDR3 is TGTGCCAGCAGAAAGTCGTTCTCCCGCAGAAGGGAAAAACTGTTTTTT. Its translation: CASRKSFSRRREKLFF.

The genes are TRBV20-1 and TRBJ2-1, with a tentative D call TRBD2 (6 bases). Per the germline V gene, CDR1 is DFQATT and CDR2 is SNEGSKA (reference sequence). This CDR3 is built from 14 residues. Trimming shortened V by 7 bases and J by 6 bases, and 19 bases separated the two germline ends. CDR3 sequence (DNA): TGCAGTGTTAGGGGCGGGGTCGGGGCCAATGAGCAGTTCTTC. Translation gives CSVRGGVGANEQFF.

The chain carries TRBV6-8 and TRBJ2-6; D gene unclear. This CDR3 is 15 amino acids long. In germline, CDR1 is MNHGY, CDR2 SAAAGT. The V end was cut by 6 bases, the J end by 1 base, with 10 bases between. The CDR3 protein is CASRSDISGANVLTF. The CDR3 coding sequence is TGTGCCAGCAGATCTGACATATCTGGGGCCAACGTCCTGACTTTC.

This CDR3 is CASSIRAGGLSNTGELFF. The CDR3 nucleotides are TGTGCCAGTAGTATACGAGCGGGAGGCCTCTCGAACACCGGGGAGCTGTTTTTT. This sequence joins TRBV19 and TRBJ2-2, with 9 bases matching TRBD2. Trimming removed 2 bases from V and 0 bases from J; junction bases left unmatched: 7. This CDR3 is 18 amino acids long. CDR1 and CDR2 (germline): LNHDA, SQIVND (reference sequence). The full variable domain, rest sourced from reference TRBV19 and TRBJ2-2, is DGGITQSPKYLFRKEGQNVTLSCEQNLNHDAMYWYRQDPGQGLRLIYYSQIVNDFQKGDIAEGYSVSREKKESFPLTVTSAQKNPTAFYLCASSIRAGGLSNTGELFFGEGSRLTVL.

The chain carries TRBV19 and TRBJ2-7, with a weak D call TRBD2 (6 bases). Trimming left V 4 bases short and J 2 bases short, with 24 bases between. This CDR3 region has 18 residues. CDR1 and CDR2 (germline): LNHDA, SQIVND (reference sequence). CDR3 in amino acids: CASSNLGSGTRDPYEQYF. The CDR3, as DNA: TGTGCCAGTAGTAATCTCGGTAGCGGTACCCGAGACCCCTACGAGCAGTACTTC.